This TCR beta chain was profiled in a study of shared T cell receptors in the human thymus. This table comes from immunoSEQ multiplex PCR, and its TCRdb copy is limited to in-frame clones, with some not included. Of 500,000 to 750,000 clones listed, approximately 87% are singletons. As regards this clone: The same CDR3 can be traced to other DNA sequences in this sample.

V shed 1 base and J shed 8 bases, with 11 bases lying between them. Germline CDR1 is SEHNR and CDR2 is FQNEAQ (reference sequence). There are 14 residues in the CDR3. These data also formed part of another study, on human thymus T cells.

This clonotype was sampled from a boy in the first two years of life with a congenital heart defect. Sequencing was performed on thymocytes. This chain links TRBV7-9 with TRBJ1-4; D ambiguous. CDR3 DNA sequence: TGTGCCAGCAGCTTAGACCGGGGAAGGGAAAAACTGTTTTTT. It is translated as CASSLDRGREKLFF.